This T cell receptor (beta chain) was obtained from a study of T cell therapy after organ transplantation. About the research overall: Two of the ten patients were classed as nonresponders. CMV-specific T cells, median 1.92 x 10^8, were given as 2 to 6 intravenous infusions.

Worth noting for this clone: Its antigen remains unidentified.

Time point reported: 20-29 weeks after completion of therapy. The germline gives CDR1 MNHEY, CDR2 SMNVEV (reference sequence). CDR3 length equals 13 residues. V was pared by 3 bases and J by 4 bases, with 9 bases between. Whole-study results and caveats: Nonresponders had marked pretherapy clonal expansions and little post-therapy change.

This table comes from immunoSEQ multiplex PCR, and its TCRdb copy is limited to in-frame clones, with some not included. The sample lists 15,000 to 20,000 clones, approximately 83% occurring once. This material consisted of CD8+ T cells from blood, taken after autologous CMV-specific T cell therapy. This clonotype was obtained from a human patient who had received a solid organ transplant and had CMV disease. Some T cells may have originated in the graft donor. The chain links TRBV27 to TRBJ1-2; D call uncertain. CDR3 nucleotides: TGTGCCAGCAGTTTCGAATCCAGCTATGGCTACACCTTC. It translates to CASSFESSYGYTF.